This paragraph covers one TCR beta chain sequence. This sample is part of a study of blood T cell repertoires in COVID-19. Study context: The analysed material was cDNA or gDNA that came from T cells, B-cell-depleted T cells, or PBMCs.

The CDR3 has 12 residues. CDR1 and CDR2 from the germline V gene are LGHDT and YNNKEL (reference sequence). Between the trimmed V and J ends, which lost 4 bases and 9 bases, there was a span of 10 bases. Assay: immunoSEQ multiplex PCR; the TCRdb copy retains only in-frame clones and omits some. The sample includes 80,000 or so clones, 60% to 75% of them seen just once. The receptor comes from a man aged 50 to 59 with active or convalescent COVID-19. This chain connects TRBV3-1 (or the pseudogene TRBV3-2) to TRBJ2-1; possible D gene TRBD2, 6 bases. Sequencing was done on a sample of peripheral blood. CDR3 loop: CASSPVGGEQFF. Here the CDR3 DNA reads TGTGCCAGCAGCCCGGTGGGAGGTGAGCAGTTCTTC.